Only a few counts were recorded for the clone carrying this T cell receptor (beta chain). Its antigen is unidentified. Through a sample-barcoded 5' primer and a J-beta primer mix, a second PCR was run for roughly 6 to 12 cycles. A tag from a template-switch adaptor with 12 random nucleotides marked each cDNA molecule. In TCRdb, the 5' RACE reads were re-called with MiXCR into one record per CDR3 protein. The table records around 500,000 distinct CDR3 sequences, around 50% of them present only once. Germline V CDR1 and CDR2: SGHKS, YYEKEE (reference sequence). The CDR3 is 13 residues long. The germline V and J ends were trimmed by 2 bases and 4 bases, with 10 bases remaining between them. The sample originates from a study of blood T cells in healthy people across ages. Study-wide findings and caveats: As age increased, TCR beta diversity per million T cells fell in a roughly linear fashion. When set beside aged donors, long-lived donors presented more naive CD4+ cells and higher diversity.

Isolation recovered at least 6 million PBMCs from every sample. The chain couples TRBV5-5 to TRBJ2-7; D unresolved. The sequence derives from a man aged 80 or over in good health. Specimen: blood. The DNA for the CDR3 is TGTGCCAGCAGCTTAGGATTTGATTACGAGCAGTACTTC. Its protein is CASSLGFDYEQYF.